The 15 T cell receptor beta chains given below trace back to one sample, sequenced in a study of regulatory and conventional T cells in RAG deficiency. Blood CD4+ CD25-low CD127-high conventional T cells supplied the genomic DNA template. This table comes from immunoSEQ multiplex PCR, and its TCRdb copy is limited to in-frame clones, with some not included. The table shows almost 35,000 clones, with 70% to 80% occurring only once. These data are also associated with another study on regulatory T cells. This second report adds: The PCR used 52 TRBV and 13 TRBJ primers.

Specimen: CD4+ effector T cells sorted from blood. These receptors were obtained from a human donor in good health.

The genes are TRBV28 and TRBJ1-5, with 12 bases that match TRBD1. Germline CDR1 MDHEN, CDR2 SYDVKM. The CDR3 extends over 19 amino acids. V lost 5 bases, J lost 0 bases, and 11 bases stayed unmatched. In nucleotides, the CDR3 is TGTGCCAGCAGTGCATTACGGGACAGGGGGCTGTATAGCAATCAGCCCCAGCATTTT. Protein sequence: CASSALRDRGLYSNQPQHF.

This chain uses TRBV19 with TRBJ1-3; the D gene is possibly TRBD1 (5 bases). The CDR3 loop spans 13 amino acids. V was trimmed by 3 bases and J by 4 bases, leaving 7 bases between them. Looked up from germline, CDR1 is LNHDA and CDR2 is SQIVND (reference sequence). CDR3 nucleotides: TGTGCCAGTAGTATGGACACAGGAAACACCATATATTTT. Its protein product is CASSMDTGNTIYF.

The chain links TRBV2 to TRBJ2-1; 9 nucleotides match TRBD1. The ends lost 0 bases at V and 6 bases at J; junction bases unmatched: 6. Germline V CDR1 and CDR2: SNHLY, FYNNEI. CDR3 length: 16 residues. The CDR3 DNA follows: TGTGCCAGCAGTGAAGCGGGACAGGGTGGGGTCAATGAGCAGTTCTTC. Translation gives CASSEAGQGGVNEQFF.

The gene calls are TRBV6-5 and TRBJ1-4; D is unresolved. Germline assignment: CDR1 MNHEY and CDR2 SVGAGI. Trimming took off 2 bases at V and 5 bases at J, with 6 bases between the two ends. There are 13 residues in the CDR3. The CDR3 sequence: CASSYKANEKLFF. The CDR3 DNA follows: TGTGCCAGCAGTTACAAGGCAAATGAAAAACTGTTTTTT.

V is TRBV6-1 and J is TRBJ2-7; perhaps TRBD2 as D (5 bases). Germline CDR1 is MNHNS and CDR2 is SASEGT. The CDR3 is made up of 10 amino acids. V lost 11 bases and J lost 2, with 7 bases in between. In nucleotides, the CDR3 is TGTGCCTCGGGAACCTACGAGCAGTACTTC. The encoded protein is CASGTYEQYF.

The V and J genes are TRBV7-2 and TRBJ1-5, with TRBD1 matching 10 bases. After removal of 1 base from V and 9 bases from J, the junction contained 3 bases not matched to a gene. The CDR3 runs 14 residues. Germline V lookup: CDR1 SGHTA, CDR2 FQGNSA. Written as DNA, the CDR3 is TGTGCCAGCAGCTTAGAGACAGGGGGCCCGCCCCAGCATTTT. This codes for CASSLETGGPPQHF.

The rearrangement uses TRBV9 and TRBJ1-1; D gene uncertain. V shed 3 bases and J shed 1 base, with 10 bases lying between them. The germline V gene encodes CDR1 SGDLS and CDR2 YYNGEE. The CDR3 is made up of 14 amino acids. CDR3 protein: CASSAGGKNTEAFF. DNA for the CDR3: TGTGCCAGCAGCGCAGGAGGAAAGAACACTGAAGCTTTCTTT.

The V gene is TRBV6-6, the J gene TRBJ2-3; D call uncertain. Germline lookup yields CDR1 MNHNY and CDR2 SVGAGI (reference sequence). Trimming stripped 0 bases from V and 4 bases from J, with 8 bases between. The CDR3 consists of 14 residues. The CDR3 is CASSYSRSSDTQYF. The CDR3 coding sequence is TGTGCCAGCAGTTACTCGAGGTCTTCAGATACGCAGTATTTT.

The V gene is TRBV30, the J gene TRBJ1-4, with a possible D match to TRBD1 (6 bases). V was shortened by 0 bases and J by 6 bases, with 8 bases between the two germline ends. CDR3 length: 13 residues. The germline gives CDR1 GTSNPN, CDR2 SVGIG (reference sequence). Written as DNA, the CDR3 is TGTGCCTGGAGTGTACAGGGTCATGAAAAACTGTTTTTT. Translation: CAWSVQGHEKLFF.

This chain uses TRBV2 with TRBJ2-1, with D tentatively TRBD1 or TRBD2 (5 bases each). The CDR3 has 14 residues. Trimming left V 6 bases short and J 3 bases short, with 12 bases between. CDR1 is SNHLY and CDR2 is FYNNEI in the germline V gene. For the CDR3, the DNA is TGTGCCAGCAGCGGGAACAGGTTCTACAATGAGCAGTTCTTC. It yields the protein CASSGNRFYNEQFF.

This chain connects TRBV6-5 to TRBJ2-7; 8 bases are shared with TRBD2. Trimming took 0 bases from V and 5 from J; bases not matched to a gene: 9. From germline, CDR1 is MNHEY and CDR2 SVGAGI. This CDR3 is built from 16 residues. The CDR3 loop reads CASSYSLGLGMNEQYF. The DNA of the CDR3 is TGTGCCAGCAGTTACTCGCTGGGACTAGGGATGAACGAGCAGTACTTC.

V usage is TRBV28 and J usage is TRBJ1-1, with 7 bases aligning to TRBD1. Germline lookup yields CDR1 MDHEN and CDR2 SYDVKM. The CDR3 covers 13 residues. V trimming: 8 bases; J trimming: 0 bases; junction bases outside the gene matches: 3. This CDR3 reads CASGTVMNTEAFF. The CDR3 coding sequence is TGTGCCAGCGGGACAGTGATGAACACTGAAGCTTTCTTT.

The chain carries TRBV6-5 and TRBJ1-4; a weak D match, TRBD1 (5 bases). CDR3 length: 15 amino acids. Germline V CDR1 and CDR2: MNHEY, SVGAGI. Trimming took 2 bases from V and 10 from J, leaving 17 bases between them. The CDR3 nucleotides read TGTGCCAGCAGTTACGGCGCGTCGGGGGTCGGAAAACTGTTTTTT. Translated, it gives CASSYGASGVGKLFF.

This rearrangement joins TRBV6-6 to TRBJ2-2; D is unresolved. The CDR3 totals 13 residues. Germline CDR1 and CDR2: MNHNY and SVGAGI (reference sequence). The V gene lost 2 bases and the J gene lost 5 bases, with 6 bases spanning the gap. CDR3 nucleotide sequence: TGTGCCAGCAGTTACGGGCGAACCGGGGAGCTGTTTTTT. Translating gives CASSYGRTGELFF.

The genes are TRBV7-9 and TRBJ1-3, with D perhaps TRBD1 (6 bases). The germline V and J ends were trimmed by 0 bases and 4 bases, with 7 bases remaining between them. Looked up from germline, CDR1 is SEHNR and CDR2 is FQNEAQ (reference sequence). This CDR3 region has 14 residues. The CDR3 nucleotides read TGTGCCAGCAGCTTAGCCGGGACAGGAAACACCATATATTTT. Protein product: CASSLAGTGNTIYF.